This T cell receptor (beta chain) was identified in a study of Ad26.COV2.S vaccination and SARS-CoV-2 variants. V lost 3 bases and J lost 5; bases outside the gene matches: 6. The CDR3 length is 15 residues. Germline-derived CDR1 and CDR2 are LGHDT and YNNKEL (reference sequence). The data were produced by immunoSEQ multiplex PCR, yet TCRdb's version contains in-frame clones alone and is incomplete. The sample yields approximately 480,000 clones, around 88% seen once. Treatment indicated: about 20 received Ad26.COV2.S at low or high dose, single or two shots; roughly five received placebo; per-sample allocation not given. Sampling took place 63 days after the first vaccine or placebo injection. The sample holds a few counts of this clone.

The chain carries TRBV3-1 (or the pseudogene TRBV3-2) and TRBJ1-4, with 7 bases matching TRBD1. The receptor comes from a person between 18 and 65 years old who received the Ad26.COV2.S COVID-19 vaccine or a placebo. The specimen was peripheral blood, collected in a trial of Ad26.COV2.S vaccine versus placebo. CDR3 protein: CASSHRAGQNEKLFF. CDR3 DNA: TGTGCCAGCAGCCACCGCGCGGGACAGAATGAAAAACTGTTTTTT.